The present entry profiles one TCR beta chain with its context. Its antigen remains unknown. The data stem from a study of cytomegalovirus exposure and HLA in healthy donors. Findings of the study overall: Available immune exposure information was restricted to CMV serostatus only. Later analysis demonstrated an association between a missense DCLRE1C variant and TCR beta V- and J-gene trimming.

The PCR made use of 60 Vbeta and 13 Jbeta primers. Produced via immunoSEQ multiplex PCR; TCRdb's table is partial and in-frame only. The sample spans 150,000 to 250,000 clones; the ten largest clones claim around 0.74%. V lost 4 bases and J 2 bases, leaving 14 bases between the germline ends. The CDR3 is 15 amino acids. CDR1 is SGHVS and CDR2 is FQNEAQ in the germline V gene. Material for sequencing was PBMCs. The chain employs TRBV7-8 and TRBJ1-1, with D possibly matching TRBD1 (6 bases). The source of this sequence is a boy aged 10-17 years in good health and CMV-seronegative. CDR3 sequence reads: CASSWVSRGNTEAFF. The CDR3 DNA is TGTGCCAGCAGCTGGGTCTCCAGGGGCAACACTGAAGCTTTCTTT.